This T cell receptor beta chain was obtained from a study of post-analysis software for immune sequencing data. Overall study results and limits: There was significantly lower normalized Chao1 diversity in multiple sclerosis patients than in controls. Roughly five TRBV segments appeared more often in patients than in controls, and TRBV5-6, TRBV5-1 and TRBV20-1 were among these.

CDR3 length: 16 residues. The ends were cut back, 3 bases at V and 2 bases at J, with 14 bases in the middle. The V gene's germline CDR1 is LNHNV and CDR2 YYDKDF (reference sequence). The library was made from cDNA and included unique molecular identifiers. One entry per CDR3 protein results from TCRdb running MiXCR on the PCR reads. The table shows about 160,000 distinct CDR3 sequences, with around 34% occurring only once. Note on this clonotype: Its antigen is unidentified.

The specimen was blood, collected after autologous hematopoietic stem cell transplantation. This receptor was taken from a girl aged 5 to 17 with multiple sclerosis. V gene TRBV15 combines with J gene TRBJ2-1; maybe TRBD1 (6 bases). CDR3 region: CATSRGARGTYNEQFF. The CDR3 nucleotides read TGTGCCACCAGCAGGGGGGCGAGGGGGACCTACAATGAGCAGTTCTTC.